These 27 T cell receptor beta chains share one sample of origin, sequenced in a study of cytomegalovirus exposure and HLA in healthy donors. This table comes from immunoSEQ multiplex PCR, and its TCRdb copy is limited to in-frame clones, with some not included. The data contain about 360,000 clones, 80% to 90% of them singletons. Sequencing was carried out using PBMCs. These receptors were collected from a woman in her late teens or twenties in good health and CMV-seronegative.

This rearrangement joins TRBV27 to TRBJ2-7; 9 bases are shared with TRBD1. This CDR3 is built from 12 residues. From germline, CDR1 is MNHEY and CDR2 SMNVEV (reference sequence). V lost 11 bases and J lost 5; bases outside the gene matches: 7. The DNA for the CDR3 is TGTGCCGGCCTGGACAGGGGCCACGAGCAGTACTTC. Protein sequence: CAGLDRGHEQYF.

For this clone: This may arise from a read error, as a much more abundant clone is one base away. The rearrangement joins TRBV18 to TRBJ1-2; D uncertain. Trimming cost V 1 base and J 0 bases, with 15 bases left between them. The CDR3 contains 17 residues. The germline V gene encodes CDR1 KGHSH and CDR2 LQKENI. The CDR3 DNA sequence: TGTGCCAGCTCACCACAGAAAGTTCAGGTTGCTAACTATGGCTACACCTTC. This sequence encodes CASSPQKVQVANYGYTF.

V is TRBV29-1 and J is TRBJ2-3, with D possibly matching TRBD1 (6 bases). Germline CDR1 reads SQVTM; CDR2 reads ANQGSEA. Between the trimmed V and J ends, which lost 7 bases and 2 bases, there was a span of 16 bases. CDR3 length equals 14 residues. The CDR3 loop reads CSAGEVGPTDTQYF. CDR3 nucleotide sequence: TGCAGCGCAGGGGAAGTGGGGCCCACAGATACGCAGTATTTT.

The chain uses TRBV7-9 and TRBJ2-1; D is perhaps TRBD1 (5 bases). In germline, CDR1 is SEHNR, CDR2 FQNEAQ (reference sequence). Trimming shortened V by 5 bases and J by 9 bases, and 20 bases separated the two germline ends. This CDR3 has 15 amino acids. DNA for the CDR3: TGTGCCAGCAGCATAAGGGGTGGTCAGCTCGGTGAGCAGTTCTTC. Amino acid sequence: CASSIRGGQLGEQFF.

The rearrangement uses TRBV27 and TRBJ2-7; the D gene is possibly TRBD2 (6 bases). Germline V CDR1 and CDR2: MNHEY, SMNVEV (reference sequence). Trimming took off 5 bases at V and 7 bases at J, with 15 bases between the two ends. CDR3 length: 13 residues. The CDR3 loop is CASSTRLVSEQYF. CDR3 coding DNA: TGTGCCAGCAGTACCCGACTAGTGAGTGAGCAGTACTTC.

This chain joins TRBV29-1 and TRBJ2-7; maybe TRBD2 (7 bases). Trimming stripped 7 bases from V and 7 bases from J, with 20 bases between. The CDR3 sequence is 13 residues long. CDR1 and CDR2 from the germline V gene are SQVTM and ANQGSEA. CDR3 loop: CSGGGSGKGEQYF. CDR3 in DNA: TGCAGCGGAGGGGGGAGCGGGAAAGGGGAGCAGTACTTC.

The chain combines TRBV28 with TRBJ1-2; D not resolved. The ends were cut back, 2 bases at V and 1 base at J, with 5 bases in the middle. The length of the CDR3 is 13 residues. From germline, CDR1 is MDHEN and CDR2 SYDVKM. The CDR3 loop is CASSLHSNYGYTF. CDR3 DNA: TGTGCCAGCAGTTTACATAGTAACTATGGCTACACCTTC.

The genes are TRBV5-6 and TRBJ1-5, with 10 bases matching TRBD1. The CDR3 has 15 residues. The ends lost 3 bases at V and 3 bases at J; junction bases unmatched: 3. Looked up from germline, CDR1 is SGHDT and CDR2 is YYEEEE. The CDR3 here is CASSWTGGDNQPQHF. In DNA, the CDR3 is TGTGCCAGCAGCTGGACAGGGGGGGACAATCAGCCCCAGCATTTT.

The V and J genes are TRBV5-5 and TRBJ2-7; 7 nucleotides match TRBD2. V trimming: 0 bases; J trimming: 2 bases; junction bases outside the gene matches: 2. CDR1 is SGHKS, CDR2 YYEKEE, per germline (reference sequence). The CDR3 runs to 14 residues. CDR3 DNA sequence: TGTGCCAGCAGCTTGGCTAGCGGCCCCTACGAGCAGTACTTC. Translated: CASSLASGPYEQYF.

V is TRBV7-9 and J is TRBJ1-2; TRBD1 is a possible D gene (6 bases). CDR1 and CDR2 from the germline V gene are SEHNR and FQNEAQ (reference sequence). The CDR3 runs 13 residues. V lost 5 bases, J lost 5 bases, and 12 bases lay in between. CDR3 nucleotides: TGTGCCAGCAGCCCCGGGACAATGTATGGCTACACCTTC. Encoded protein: CASSPGTMYGYTF. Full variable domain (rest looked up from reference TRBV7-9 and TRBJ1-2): DTGVSQNPRHKITKRGQNVTFRCDPISEHNRLYWYRQTLGQGPEFLTYFQNEAQLEKSRLLSDRFSAERPKGSFSTLEIQRTEQGDSAMYLCASSPGTMYGYTFGSGTRLTVV.

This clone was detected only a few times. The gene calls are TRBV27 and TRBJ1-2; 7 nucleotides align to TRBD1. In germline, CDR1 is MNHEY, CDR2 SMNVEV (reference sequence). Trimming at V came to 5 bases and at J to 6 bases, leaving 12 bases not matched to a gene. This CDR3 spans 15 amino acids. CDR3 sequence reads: CASSRRTGTVDGYTF. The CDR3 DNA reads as TGTGCCAGCAGTCGCCGTACGGGGACAGTCGATGGCTACACCTTC.

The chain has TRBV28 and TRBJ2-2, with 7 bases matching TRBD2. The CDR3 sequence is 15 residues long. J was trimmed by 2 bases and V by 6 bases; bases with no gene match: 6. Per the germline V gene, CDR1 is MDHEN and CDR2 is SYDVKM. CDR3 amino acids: CASRGGTYNTGELFF. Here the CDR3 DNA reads TGTGCCAGCAGGGGAGGGACTTACAACACCGGGGAGCTGTTTTTT.

CDR3 DNA sequence: TGTGCCAGCAGCTTAAGGCCCGCGCGGGGCACAGATACGCAGTATTTT. The encoded protein is CASSLRPARGTDTQYF. The chain is built from TRBV11-2 and TRBJ2-3; a weak D match, TRBD2 (5 bases). There are 16 residues in the CDR3. Germline CDR1 reads SGHAT; CDR2 reads FQNNGV. V was cut by 2 bases and J by 1 base, with 13 bases left in between.

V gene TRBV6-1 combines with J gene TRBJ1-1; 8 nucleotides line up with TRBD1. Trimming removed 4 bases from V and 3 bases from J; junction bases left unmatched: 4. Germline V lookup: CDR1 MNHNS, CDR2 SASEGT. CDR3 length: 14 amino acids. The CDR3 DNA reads TGTGCCAGCAGTGGACAGGGGAGCCACACTGAAGCTTTCTTT. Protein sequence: CASSGQGSHTEAFF.

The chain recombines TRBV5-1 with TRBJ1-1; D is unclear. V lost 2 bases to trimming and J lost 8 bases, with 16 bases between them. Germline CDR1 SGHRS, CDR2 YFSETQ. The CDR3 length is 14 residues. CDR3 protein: CASSFGGTGLEAFF. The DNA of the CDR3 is TGCGCCAGCAGCTTTGGTGGTACGGGGTTGGAAGCTTTCTTT.

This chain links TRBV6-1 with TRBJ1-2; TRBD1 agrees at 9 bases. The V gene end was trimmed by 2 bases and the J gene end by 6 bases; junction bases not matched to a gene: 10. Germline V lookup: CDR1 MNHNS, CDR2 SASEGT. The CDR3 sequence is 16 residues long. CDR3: CASSEHSGTGKNGYTF. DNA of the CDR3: TGTGCCAGCAGTGAACATTCAGGGACAGGGAAAAATGGCTACACCTTC.

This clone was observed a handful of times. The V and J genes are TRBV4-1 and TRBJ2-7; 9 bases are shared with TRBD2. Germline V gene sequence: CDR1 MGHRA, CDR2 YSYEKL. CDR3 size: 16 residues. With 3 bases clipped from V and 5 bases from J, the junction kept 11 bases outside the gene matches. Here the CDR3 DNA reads TGCGCCAGCAGCCAGCTAGCGGGACCGCAGCAAAACGAGCAGTACTTC. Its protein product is CASSQLAGPQQNEQYF.

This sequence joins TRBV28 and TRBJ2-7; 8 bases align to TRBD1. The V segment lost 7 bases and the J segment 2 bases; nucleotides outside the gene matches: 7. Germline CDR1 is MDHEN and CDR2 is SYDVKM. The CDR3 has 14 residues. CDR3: CASIPSTGAYEQYF. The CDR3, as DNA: TGTGCCAGCATACCTTCGACAGGGGCCTACGAGCAGTACTTC.

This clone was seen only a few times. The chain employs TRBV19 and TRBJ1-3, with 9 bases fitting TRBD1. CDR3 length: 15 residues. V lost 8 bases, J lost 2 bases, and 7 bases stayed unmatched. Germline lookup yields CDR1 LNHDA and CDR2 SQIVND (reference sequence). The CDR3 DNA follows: TGTGCCAGTGGCACAGGGGGCTTCGCTGGAAACACCATATATTTT. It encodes CASGTGGFAGNTIYF. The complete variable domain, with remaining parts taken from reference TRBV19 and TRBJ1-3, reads DGGITQSPKYLFRKEGQNVTLSCEQNLNHDAMYWYRQDPGQGLRLIYYSQIVNDFQKGDIAEGYSVSREKKESFPLTVTSAQKNPTAFYLCASGTGGFAGNTIYFGEGSWLTVV.

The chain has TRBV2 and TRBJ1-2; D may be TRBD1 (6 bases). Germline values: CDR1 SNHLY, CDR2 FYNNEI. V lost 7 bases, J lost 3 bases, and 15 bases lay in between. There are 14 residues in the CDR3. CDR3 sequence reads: CASIGGGPYYGYTF. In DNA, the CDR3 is TGTGCCAGCATCGGGGGGGGGCCGTACTATGGCTACACCTTC.

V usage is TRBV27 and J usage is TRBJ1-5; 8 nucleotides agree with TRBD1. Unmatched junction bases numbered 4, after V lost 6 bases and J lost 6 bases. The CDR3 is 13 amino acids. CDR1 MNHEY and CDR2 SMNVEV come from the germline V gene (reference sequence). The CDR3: CASRGQGGQPQHF. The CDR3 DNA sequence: TGTGCCAGCAGAGGACAGGGAGGTCAGCCCCAGCATTTT.

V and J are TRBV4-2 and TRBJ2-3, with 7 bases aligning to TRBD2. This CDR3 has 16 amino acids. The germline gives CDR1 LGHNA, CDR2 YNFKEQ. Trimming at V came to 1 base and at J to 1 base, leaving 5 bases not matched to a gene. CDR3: CASSQVGGMGTDTQYF. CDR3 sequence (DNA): TGTGCCAGCAGCCAAGTGGGGGGGATGGGCACAGATACGCAGTATTTT.

CDR3: CASSGTGVGNGYTF. The CDR3 nucleotides read TGCGCCAGCAGCGGCACAGGGGTAGGAAATGGCTACACCTTC. The V and J genes are TRBV5-1 and TRBJ1-2; 7 bases map to TRBD1. V lost 4 bases and J lost 6; bases outside the gene matches: 9. Germline V CDR1 and CDR2: SGHRS, YFSETQ. This CDR3 contains 14 residues.

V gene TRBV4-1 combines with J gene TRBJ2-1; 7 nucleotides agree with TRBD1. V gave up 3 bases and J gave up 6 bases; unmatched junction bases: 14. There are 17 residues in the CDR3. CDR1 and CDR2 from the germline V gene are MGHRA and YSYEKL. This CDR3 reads CASSHRIGGRGINEQFF. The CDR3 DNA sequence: TGCGCCAGCAGCCACAGGATAGGGGGCAGGGGAATCAATGAGCAGTTCTTC.

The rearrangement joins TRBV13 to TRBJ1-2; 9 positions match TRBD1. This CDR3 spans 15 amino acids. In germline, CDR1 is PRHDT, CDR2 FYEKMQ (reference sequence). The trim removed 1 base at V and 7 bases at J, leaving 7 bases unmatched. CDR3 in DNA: TGTGCCAGCAGCTTAGAAGGGACAGGGAAGGGTGGCTACACCTTC. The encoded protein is CASSLEGTGKGGYTF.

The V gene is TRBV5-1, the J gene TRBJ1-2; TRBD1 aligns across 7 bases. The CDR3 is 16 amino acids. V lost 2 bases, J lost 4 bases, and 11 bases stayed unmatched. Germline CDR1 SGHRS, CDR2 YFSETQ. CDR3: CASSFGTADPSYGYTF. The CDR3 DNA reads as TGCGCCAGCAGCTTCGGGACAGCAGACCCCAGCTATGGCTACACCTTC.

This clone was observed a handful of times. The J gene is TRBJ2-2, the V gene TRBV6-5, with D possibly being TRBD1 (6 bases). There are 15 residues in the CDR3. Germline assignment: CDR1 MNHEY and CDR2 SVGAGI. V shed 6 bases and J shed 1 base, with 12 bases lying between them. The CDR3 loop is CASRPQGKNTGELFF. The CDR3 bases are TGTGCCAGCAGACCCCAGGGGAAGAACACCGGGGAGCTGTTTTTT.